The source of this TCR beta chain is a study of cytomegalovirus exposure and HLA in healthy donors (TCRdb year 2017). At the level of the whole study: An earlier analysis of around 600 of the donors reported more than 250 Gb of sequence data and some 100 million unique TCR beta sequences from 150 million to 200 million T cells. The study profiled the T cell repertoires of around 700 subjects by immunosequencing and related them to cytomegalovirus serostatus. In a later analysis, previously published TCR beta repertoires from 670 or so donors were re-analyzed and high-resolution HLA genotyping was added so that TCR occurrence patterns could be studied. Along with the 666-subject first cohort, a separate validation cohort of around 110 different subjects was used. The study aimed to test whether cataloging public T cell receptors could reveal signatures of past pathogen exposure. Because of strong linkage in the cohort, five DR-DQ haplotypes were treated as single units for association and clustering. An early release covering roughly 640 HLA-typed donors comprised approximately 290 gigabases of sequencing data and around 85 million unique TCR sequences. Among the roughly 430 genotyped donors, around 81% belonged to the genetic ancestry cluster associated with self-reported Caucasian donors. All discovery cohort repertoires had been generated using a single sequencing platform. Genome-wide SNP genotypes for about 60% of the roughly 670 donors were used in a later genetic analysis, which treated that subset as a discovery cohort. Among approximately 370 genotyped donors of the cohort, an average of roughly 230,000 unique TCR beta nucleotide sequences was sequenced per donor, of which 15% to 20% were non-productive. To decide whether each TCR beta V gene segment behaved as functional or pseudogenic, an earlier analysis of 587 of the donors relied on high-throughput TCR beta sequencing. HLA typing covered class I and class II loci at four-digit resolution. To predict cytomegalovirus infection status, the study brought together high-throughput TCR immunosequencing, statistical association of individual TCRs with disease status, and machine learning. Donor age, sex, ethnicity and CMV serostatus were compiled alongside the repertoire data. The number of typed donors differed by locus: 629-630 for A, B, C, DRB1 and DQB1; 522 for DQA1; roughly 600 for DPA1; and roughly 490 for DPB1. The later analysis used no new phenotypic data to find candidate immune exposures, relying instead on TCR beta sequences and their occurrence across donors.

The CDR3 goes from the cysteine to the phenylalanine over 14 residues. Only the CDR3 DNA is retained, 42 bases long and in frame from the first base. The junction shows trimming of 1 base on V and 7 bases on J, plus 11 bases between the germline ends. According to the germline V gene (reference sequence), CDR1 reads MNHEY and CDR2 reads SMNVEV. In total, roughly 670 healthy bone marrow donors made up the cohort. Cohort members were all nominally healthy when sampled, although unrecorded immune exposures were likely present. The donor was CMV seronegative and was included in the group of a few hundred seronegative cohort members. Each donor provided a peripheral blood sample, and peripheral blood mononuclear cells were used for TCR beta sequencing. Genomic DNA extraction from the blood cell samples was performed with the Qiagen DNeasy Blood Extraction Kit. Libraries were prepared through the immunoSEQ multiplex PCR assay. The multiplex PCR relied on a mix of 60 forward primers for TCR Vbeta segments and 13 reverse primers for TCR Jbeta segments. Amplification of the CDR3 region of rearranged TCR beta genes was performed with a multiplex PCR assay on genomic DNA. The amplified TCR beta libraries were sequenced on the Illumina HiSeq System as 87-base-pair reads. On the authors' methods: In a later analysis, tens of millions of unique TCR beta chains were counted across the 500 to 700 repertoires, and about 10 million of these chains were shared by at least two donors. Raw reads were error-corrected and collapsed into unique sequences by a nearest-neighbor algorithm in which closely related sequences were merged to remove PCR and sequencing errors. Alignment of CDR3 sequences to IMGT reference sequences was used to assign V, D and J gene segments. For a sequence to be retained, a match of at least six nucleotides was required to both a V gene segment and a J gene segment. A rearrangement counted as productive if the CDR3 had no stop codons and remained in frame with V and J, and every other rearrangement counted as non-productive. Following IMGT convention, CDR3 was defined as the stretch from the second conserved V-encoded cysteine up to the conserved J-encoded phenylalanine. The earlier analysis of around 640 of the donors excluded sequences that lacked an unambiguous match to a single V gene segment. In an earlier analysis of a few hundred of the donors, a V segment was called functional when productive rearrangements were above 56.7%, and segregating when the standard deviation between donors exceeded 5%. A statistical classification framework was built for diagnosing cytomegalovirus status from the catalog of TCR beta chain sequences. V and J gene assignment, in a later analysis, came from comparing TCR nucleotide sequences with IMGT/GENE-DB human TR gene sequences. The TCRdist pipeline was used in a later analysis to assign CDR3 sequences and most-parsimonious VDJ recombination scenarios. A later analysis defined each TCR beta chain by its CDR3 amino acid sequence plus V-gene family, and excluded reads lacking a unique V-gene family. To address suspected cross-contamination and a sequencing artifact, a later analysis removed 592 highly shared, low-generation-probability nucleotide sequences. In a later analysis, a clonal expansion index for each public chain was calculated from normalized within-repertoire ranks of inferred template counts. Generation probabilities in a later analysis came from a VDJ recombination model fitted to out-of-frame rearrangements, and those results were checked against IGoR. A later analysis scored TCR-TCR, TCR-HLA and TCR-CMV co-occurrence with hypergeometric tests, applying a repertoire-size bias correction to TCR pairs. A later analysis estimated false discovery rates by permuting HLA or CMV assignments 20 times. In a later analysis, co-occurring TCRs were grouped using DBSCAN, and TCRdist sequence similarity was added for clustering within HLA-allele-positive subsets. Repertoires with fewer than 30,000 or more than 120,000 public chains, plus five repertoires with anomalous nucleotide sharing, were excluded from co-occurrence clustering. The immuneACCESS repertoire file appears here via TCRdb, limited to in-frame rearrangements. These files lack a portion of the clones; in checked studies, under half of the deficit traces to unresolved V genes, and the cause of the others is not known. V and J calls and clone size are given by that table; D and trimming were obtained from the DNA. The sample yields 100,000 to 150,000 clones; about three quarters were counted once. Roughly 2% of the sample is taken by the ten largest.

Overall study results and their limits: Broadly in line with IMGT annotations, most TCR beta V segments showed up in productive rearrangements about 87% or about 30% of the time in an earlier analysis of approximately 600 of the donors. According to a later genetic analysis, donors in an Asian-associated ancestry cluster had fewer N-insertions in productive TCRs than the roughly 670-donor mean. Most CMV-associated TCR beta chains appeared to be HLA-restricted in a later analysis, and the HLA associations seemed to be driven largely by CMV exposure. When HLA alleles, especially DR and DQ, strongly co-occurred, TCR associations were difficult to assign to individual alleles. The presence/absence analyses assumed that sequencing depth was roughly uniform across donors, and that assumption may not be true. Cytomegalovirus status was reported to be diagnosed by the classifier with high specificity and sensitivity in both the original and validation cohorts. The only immune exposure information available for the cohort was CMV serostatus. According to a later analysis, parvovirus B19, influenza, CMV and Epstein-Barr virus appeared linked to several top co-occurrence clusters. A cluster of highly shared sequence variants was judged likely to represent a technical artifact of the sequencing pipeline. In a later analysis, the rate of TCR association differed among HLA loci, with DRB1 alleles having the most associated TCRs and HLA-C alleles having the fewest. A further reported finding was that TCR beta sequences accurately predicted the HLA-A and HLA-B alleles for most subjects in the first cohort. A later analysis associated 17,000 or so TCR beta sequences with specific HLA alleles at a false discovery rate of 0.05. Because the 87-base-pair reads could not distinguish some IMGT-functional V segments, including TRBV6-2 and TRBV6-3, those segments were excluded. According to the authors, the approach could potentially be generalized to other disease states and immunological phenotypes. Because counts were too low, about 18 rarely observed V segments, including chromosome 9 orphons, were left out of the earlier analysis of several hundred of the donors. Three of the identified cytomegalovirus-associated TCR beta chains were confirmed in vitro to be specific for cytomegalovirus antigens. V-gene and J-gene trimming of TCR beta chains was associated with a missense DCLRE1C variant in a later genetic analysis, and the association was replicated in an independent cohort. The cohort was sequenced for TCR beta chains only, and without alpha or paired-chain data the features that could be detected were limited. The study gave a list of about 170 TCR beta chains associated with cytomegalovirus. Linkage disequilibrium might explain the correlated functional status among segregating V segments, but an unknown experimental factor could not be excluded. Because HLA typing was unavailable for some donors at each locus, only the typed subset was used in association tests. Most TCR sequences were seen in very few donors, while some public TCRs were found in many individuals. Compared with equally common non-associated chains, HLA-associated TCR beta chains in a later analysis were more clonally expanded and had lower generation probabilities.

Worth noting for this clone: The specificity of this receptor is unknown. Base-call qualities are not available, and no considerably larger clone is one nucleotide away.

The clonotype originates from a man between 45 and 60 years old in good health and CMV-seronegative. The sample comprised PBMCs. The receptor chain draws on TRBV27 and TRBJ1-5; the D gene is perhaps TRBD1, on 6 matching bases. For the CDR3, the sequence is CASSLLGAKQPQHF. In nucleotides, the sequence is TGTGCCAGCAGTTTATTGGGGGCGAAGCAGCCCCAGCATTTT.